This T cell receptor (beta chain) stems from a study of CD8 T cell repertoires and HIV-1 epitope variants. Per the germline V gene, CDR1 is MNHNY and CDR2 is SVGAGI (reference sequence). This CDR3 has 13 residues. V lost 6 bases to trimming and J lost 3 bases, with 12 bases between them. About this clone itself: Its antigen is still unknown.

Measured with immunoSEQ multiplex PCR; TCRdb has only the in-frame clones, and not every one. The table has some 5,400 clones, around 66% seen once. The chain joins TRBV6-6 to TRBJ2-7; TRBD1 or TRBD2 may be the D gene (5 bases each). The origin of this receptor is a male donor with HIV. Sequenced input: cultured CD8+ T cells derived from PBMCs. This CDR3 is CASRPIGGYEQYF. CDR3 in DNA: TGTGCCAGCAGACCTATTGGGGGCTACGAGCAGTACTTC.